One and the same sample provided the 21 T cell receptor beta chains below, sequenced in a study of T cells after yellow fever vaccination. Using its own MiXCR run on the 5' RACE reads, TCRdb lists one record per CDR3 protein. The top ten hold about 3.7% of the sample, which has some 300,000 distinct CDR3 sequences, 7.5% to 9.5% seen once. The specimen was CD4+ T cells sorted from PBMCs, collected 5 days after the yellow fever booster vaccination. These TCRs come from a man between 18 and 35 years old who received the YFV17D yellow fever vaccine.

This clonotype was picked up a small number of times. The chain couples TRBV6-2 or TRBV6-3 to TRBJ2-3, with D tentatively TRBD2 (5 bases). Deletions cut 6 bases from V and 0 bases from J, with 16 bases between. CDR1 and CDR2 from the germline V gene are MNHEY and SVGEGT. The CDR3 loop spans 16 amino acids. CDR3 DNA sequence: TGTGCCAGCAGGCCCAGTAGCGTGACTAGCACAGATACGCAGTATTTT. This encodes CASRPSSVTSTDTQYF.

The CDR3 loop reads CASSPQGQTWGYF. The CDR3 DNA reads TGTGCCAGCAGTCCTCAAGGACAGACCTGGGGGTATTTT. The chain combines TRBV6-6 with TRBJ1-3, with D perhaps TRBD1 (6 bases). The CDR3 runs 13 residues. The germline gives CDR1 MNHNY, CDR2 SVGAGI (reference sequence). Trimming pared 5 bases from V and 16 bases from J, leaving 21 bases between.

This clonotype was seen repeatedly, ten times or more. The genes are TRBV28 and TRBJ2-7; TRBD1 matches 9 bases. The CDR3 totals 15 residues. V was pared by 3 bases and J by 3 bases, with 6 bases of the junction left unmatched. CDR1 MDHEN and CDR2 SYDVKM come from the germline V gene. CDR3 sequence: CASSLPGQGIYEQYF. Here the CDR3 DNA reads TGTGCCAGCAGTTTGCCCGGACAGGGGATCTACGAGCAGTACTTC.

The J gene is TRBJ2-3, the V gene TRBV24-1; D ambiguous. V shed 7 bases and J shed 4 bases, with 5 bases lying between them. The CDR3 is 11 residues long. Germline CDR1 is KGHDR and CDR2 is SFDVKD. Written as DNA, the CDR3 is TGTGCCACCAGAGGCCCAGATACGCAGTATTTT. Translated: CATRGPDTQYF.

J is TRBJ1-4 and V is TRBV5-1, with a weak D call TRBD1 (6 bases). Germline CDR1 is SGHRS and CDR2 is YFSETQ. The V and J ends lost 7 bases and 10 bases respectively, with 20 bases between them. This CDR3 is built from 14 residues. Written as DNA, the CDR3 is TGCGCCAGCCGGAAGGGTTCAGGGGAAGGAAAACTGTTTTTT. Its protein is CASRKGSGEGKLFF.

This clonotype was observed at least ten times. The CDR3 nucleotides read TGTGCCATCAGGGCAGGGATAGATACGCAGTATTTT. Translation: CAIRAGIDTQYF. The chain has TRBV10-3 and TRBJ2-3, with TRBD1 as a possible D gene (5 bases). The V end was cut by 6 bases, the J end by 5 bases, with 9 bases between. Germline V gene lookup returns CDR1 ENHRY and CDR2 SYGVKD. CDR3 length: 12 residues.

This chain joins TRBV3-1 and TRBJ2-5, with 10 bases aligning to TRBD1. Per germline, CDR1 LGHDT and CDR2 YNNKEL (reference sequence). This CDR3 comprises 16 residues. With 4 bases clipped from V and 0 bases from J, the junction kept 5 bases outside the gene matches. The CDR3, as DNA: TGTGCCAGCAGCCTAACCGGGACAGGGGACCAAGAGACCCAGTACTTC. Its protein product is CASSLTGTGDQETQYF.

This clonotype showed up just once. The V gene is TRBV18, the J gene TRBJ2-7, with D tentatively TRBD2 (5 bases). This CDR3 is 15 amino acids long. The germline V gene encodes CDR1 KGHSH and CDR2 LQKENI. V was trimmed by 1 base and J by 0 bases, leaving 10 bases between them. The DNA for the CDR3 is TGTGCCAGCTCACCACGGAGGCAGGCCTCCTACGAGCAGTACGTC. Translated: CASSPRRQASYEQYV.

V is TRBV25-1 and J is TRBJ1-1; D unresolved. Per the germline V gene, CDR1 is MGHDK and CDR2 is SYGVNS. This CDR3 has 11 amino acids. V was pared by 7 bases and J by 1 base, with 4 bases between. CDR3 sequence: CASIGNTEAFF. CDR3 in DNA: TGTGCCAGCATCGGGAACACTGAAGCTTTCTTT. The whole variable domain, filled in from reference TRBV25-1 and TRBJ1-1, reads EADIYQTPRYLVIGTGKKITLECSQTMGHDKMYWYQQDPGMELHLIHYSYGVNSTEKGDLSSESTVSRIRTEHFPLTLESARPSHTSQYLCASIGNTEAFFGQGTRLTVV.

This chain connects TRBV28 to TRBJ1-5, with a tentative D call TRBD1 (5 bases). The CDR3 extends over 13 amino acids. The V end lost 4 bases, the J end lost 11 bases, and 15 bases lay between the germline ends. The germline CDR1 and CDR2 sequences are MDHEN and SYDVKM. The CDR3 region is CASSSQGPRAQHF. The CDR3 bases are TGTGCCAGCAGTTCCCAGGGACCGCGGGCCCAGCATTTT.

The gene calls are TRBV20-1 and TRBJ1-6; D not resolved. Trimming cost V 3 bases and J 12 bases, with 9 bases left between them. Germline-derived CDR1 and CDR2 are DFQATT and SNEGSKA (reference sequence). The CDR3 has 11 residues. The CDR3 is CSASPVGPLHF. The CDR3 nucleotides read TGCAGTGCTAGTCCCGTCGGACCCCTCCACTTT.

The chain employs TRBV25-1 and TRBJ1-2; D gene uncertain. The CDR3 extends over 14 amino acids. Per the germline V gene, CDR1 is MGHDK and CDR2 is SYGVNS. The V gene lost 5 bases and the J gene lost 6 bases, with 16 bases spanning the gap. CDR3 sequence reads: CASSSARRPDGYTF. CDR3 DNA: TGTGCCAGCAGTAGCGCCCGTCGCCCGGATGGCTACACCTTC.

This clonotype turned up a few times. V gene TRBV10-3 combines with J gene TRBJ2-5; no clear D gene. The germline V gene has CDR1 ENHRY and CDR2 SYGVKD. The CDR3 has 12 residues. V was pared by 6 bases and J by 5 bases, with 10 bases between. Here the CDR3 DNA reads TGTGCCATCAGGGGGAATGAGGAGACCCAGTACTTC. It is translated as CAIRGNEETQYF.

In its sample, this clonotype was seen many times. The V gene is TRBV10-3, the J gene TRBJ2-3; 12 bases fit TRBD2. Trimming took 6 bases from V and 6 from J; bases not matched to a gene: 10. In germline, CDR1 is ENHRY, CDR2 SYGVKD. The CDR3 consists of 16 residues. The CDR3 is CAISSASGGALDTQYF. The CDR3 nucleotides read TGTGCCATCAGCTCAGCTAGCGGGGGGGCCCTGGATACGCAGTATTTT.

The chain is built from TRBV4-3 and TRBJ2-2; D gene unclear. The CDR3 runs 14 residues. Trimming left V 1 base short and J 4 bases short, with 7 bases between. Germline CDR1 reads LGHNA; CDR2 reads YSLEER. CDR3 amino acids: CASSQVSATGELFF. Here the CDR3 DNA reads TGCGCCAGCAGCCAAGTCTCTGCCACCGGGGAGCTGTTTTTT.

On this clonotype: Because the CDR3's place on the DNA is in doubt, the DNA is left out and the CDR3 is given as listed by TCRdb. The CDR3 region is CASSQAFFAVPNSPLHF. The genes are TRBV4-3 and TRBJ1-6. The CDR3 is 17 amino acids long, termini counted. The germline gives CDR1 LGHNA, CDR2 YSLEER.

This clonotype was counted many times. The J gene is TRBJ2-3, the V gene TRBV3-2; the table's D call of TRBD2 was not tested on the DNA. TRBV3-2 constitutes a pseudogene. This CDR3 contains 14 residues. CDR3 nucleotides: TGTGCCACACTAGCGGGGATTAGCACAGATACGCAGTATTTT. Protein: CATLAGISTDTQYF.

V and J are TRBV11-1 and TRBJ1-1; D not certain. This CDR3 is 14 amino acids long. Per germline, CDR1 SGHAT and CDR2 FQDESV (reference sequence). The V and J ends lost 5 bases and 5 bases respectively, with 15 bases between them. The CDR3 loop reads CASSATGGRTEAFF. CDR3 nucleotide sequence: TGTGCCAGCAGCGCTACGGGAGGGCGGACTGAAGCTTTCTTT.

The genes are TRBV24-1 and TRBJ2-5; the D call may be TRBD1 or TRBD2 (6 bases each). Trimming took off 3 bases at V and 3 bases at J, with 13 bases between the two ends. The CDR3 totals 15 residues. In germline, CDR1 is KGHDR, CDR2 SFDVKD. CDR3 protein: CATSDPPRGEETQYF. For the CDR3, the DNA is TGTGCCACCAGTGATCCCCCAAGGGGGGAAGAGACCCAGTACTTC.

Only a few counts were recorded for this clonotype. The chain has TRBV7-9 and TRBJ2-5; 8 nucleotides line up with TRBD2. The length of the CDR3 is 14 residues. V trimming: 1 base; J trimming: 5 bases; junction bases outside the gene matches: 3. CDR1 and CDR2 (germline): SEHNR, FQNEAQ (reference sequence). As DNA, the CDR3 is TGTGCCAGCAGCTTAGTAGCGGGGTTGGAGACCCAGTACTTC. As protein: CASSLVAGLETQYF.

This clonotype has only a few counts. V is TRBV2 and J is TRBJ2-1; 14 bases match TRBD2. The CDR3 extends over 16 amino acids. V dropped 4 bases and J dropped 4; count of bases not matched to a gene: 3. The germline CDR1 and CDR2 sequences are SNHLY and FYNNEI. CDR3 sequence: CASSAGTSGSYNEQFF. The CDR3 coding sequence is TGTGCCAGCAGTGCGGGGACTAGCGGGAGTTACAATGAGCAGTTCTTC. Full variable domain (missing parts from reference TRBV2 and TRBJ2-1): EPEVTQTPSHQVTQMGQEVILRCVPISNHLYFYWYRQILGQKVEFLVSFYNNEISEKSEIFDDQFSVERPDGSNFTLKIRSTKLEDSAMYFCASSAGTSGSYNEQFFGPGTRLTVL.